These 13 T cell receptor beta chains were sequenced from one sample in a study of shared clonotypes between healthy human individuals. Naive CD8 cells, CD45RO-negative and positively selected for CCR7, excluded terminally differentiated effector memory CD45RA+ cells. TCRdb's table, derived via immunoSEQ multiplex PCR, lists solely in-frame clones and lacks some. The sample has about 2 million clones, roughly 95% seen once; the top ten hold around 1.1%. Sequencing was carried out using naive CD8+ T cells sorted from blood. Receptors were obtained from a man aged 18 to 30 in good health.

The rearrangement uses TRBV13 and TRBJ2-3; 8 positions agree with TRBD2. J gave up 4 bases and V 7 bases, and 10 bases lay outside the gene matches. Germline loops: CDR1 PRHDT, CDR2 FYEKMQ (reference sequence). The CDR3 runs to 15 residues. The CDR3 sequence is CASNQASGLADTQYF. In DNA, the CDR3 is TGTGCCAGCAACCAGGCTAGCGGGTTAGCAGATACGCAGTATTTT.

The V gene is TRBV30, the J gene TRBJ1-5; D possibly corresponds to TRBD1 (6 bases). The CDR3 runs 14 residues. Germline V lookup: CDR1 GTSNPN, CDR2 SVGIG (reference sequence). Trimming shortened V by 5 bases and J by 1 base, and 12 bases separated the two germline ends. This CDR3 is CAWQAQGSNQPQHF. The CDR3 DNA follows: TGTGCCTGGCAAGCTCAGGGGAGCAATCAGCCCCAGCATTTT.

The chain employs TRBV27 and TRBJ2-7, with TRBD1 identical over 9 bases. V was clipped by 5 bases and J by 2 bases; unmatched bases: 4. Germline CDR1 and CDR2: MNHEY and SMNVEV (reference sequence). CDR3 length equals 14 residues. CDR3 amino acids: CASSERDRAYEQYF. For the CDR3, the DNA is TGTGCCAGCAGTGAACGGGACAGGGCCTACGAGCAGTACTTC.

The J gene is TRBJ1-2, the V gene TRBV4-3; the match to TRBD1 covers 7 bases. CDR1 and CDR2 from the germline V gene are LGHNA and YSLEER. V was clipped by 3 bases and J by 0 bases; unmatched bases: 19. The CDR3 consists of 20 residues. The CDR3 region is CASSHSITGTEHVANYGYTF. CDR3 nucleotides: TGCGCCAGCAGCCACTCAATAACCGGGACAGAACATGTAGCTAACTATGGCTACACCTTC.

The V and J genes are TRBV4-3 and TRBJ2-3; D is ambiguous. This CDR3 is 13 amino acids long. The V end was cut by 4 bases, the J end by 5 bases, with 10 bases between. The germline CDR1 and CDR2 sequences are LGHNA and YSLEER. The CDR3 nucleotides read TGCGCCAGCAGCCCCGTGTTCCAAGATACGCAGTATTTT. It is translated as CASSPVFQDTQYF.

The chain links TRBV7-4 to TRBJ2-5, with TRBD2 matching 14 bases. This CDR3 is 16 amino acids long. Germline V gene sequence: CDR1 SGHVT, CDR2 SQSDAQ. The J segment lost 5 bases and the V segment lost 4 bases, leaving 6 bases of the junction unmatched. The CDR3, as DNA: TGTGCCAGCAGCTCCGAGGGACTAGCGGGAGAGGAGACCCAGTACTTC. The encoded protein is CASSSEGLAGEETQYF.

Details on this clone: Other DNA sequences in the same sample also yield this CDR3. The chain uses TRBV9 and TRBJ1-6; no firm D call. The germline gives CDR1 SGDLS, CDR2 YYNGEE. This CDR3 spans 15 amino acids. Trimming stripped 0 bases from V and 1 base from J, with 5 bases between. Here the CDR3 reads CASSVEGSYNSPLHF. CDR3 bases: TGTGCCAGCAGCGTAGAGGGTTCCTATAATTCACCCCTCCACTTT.

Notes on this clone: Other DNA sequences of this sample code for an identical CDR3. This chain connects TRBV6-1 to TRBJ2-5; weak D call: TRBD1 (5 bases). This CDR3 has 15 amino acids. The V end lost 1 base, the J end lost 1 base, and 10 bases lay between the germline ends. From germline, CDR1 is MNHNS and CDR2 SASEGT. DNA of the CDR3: TGTGCCAGCAGTGAAGGCGTCAGGGCCCAAGAGACCCAGTACTTC. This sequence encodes CASSEGVRAQETQYF.

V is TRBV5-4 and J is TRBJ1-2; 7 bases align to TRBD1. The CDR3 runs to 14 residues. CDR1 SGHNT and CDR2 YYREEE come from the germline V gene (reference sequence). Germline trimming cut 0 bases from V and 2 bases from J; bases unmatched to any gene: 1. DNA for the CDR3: TGTGCCAGCAGCTTGGGGGACAGCAACTATGGCTACACCTTC. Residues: CASSLGDSNYGYTF.

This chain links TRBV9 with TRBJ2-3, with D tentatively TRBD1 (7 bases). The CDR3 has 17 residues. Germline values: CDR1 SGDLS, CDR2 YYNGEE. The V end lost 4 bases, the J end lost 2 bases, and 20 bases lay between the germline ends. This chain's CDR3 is CASSHPGSGGYTDTQYF. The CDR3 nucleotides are TGTGCCAGCAGCCACCCAGGGTCAGGGGGGTACACAGATACGCAGTATTTT. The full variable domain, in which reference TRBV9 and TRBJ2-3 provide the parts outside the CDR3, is DSGVTQTPKHLITATGQRVTLRCSPRSGDLSVYWYQQSLDQGLQFLIQYYNGEERAKGNILERFSAQQFPDLHSELNLSSLELGDSALYFCASSHPGSGGYTDTQYFGPGTRLTVL.

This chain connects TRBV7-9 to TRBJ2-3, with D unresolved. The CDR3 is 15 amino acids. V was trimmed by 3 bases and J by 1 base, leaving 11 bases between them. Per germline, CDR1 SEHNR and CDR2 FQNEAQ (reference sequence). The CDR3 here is CASSFGPDGTDTQYF. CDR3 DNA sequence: TGTGCCAGCAGCTTTGGACCCGACGGCACAGATACGCAGTATTTT.

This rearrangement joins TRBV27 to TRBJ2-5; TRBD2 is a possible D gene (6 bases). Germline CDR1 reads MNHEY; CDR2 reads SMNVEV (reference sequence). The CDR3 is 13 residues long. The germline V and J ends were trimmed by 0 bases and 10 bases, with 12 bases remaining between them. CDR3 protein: CASSLSGGSHQYF. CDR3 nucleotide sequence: TGTGCCAGCAGTTTATCGGGGGGTTCTCACCAGTACTTC.

CDR3 in DNA: TGTGCCAGCTCGGCCGGGACAGGGATTTTCGTTGCTAATGAAAAACTGTTTTTT. It translates to CASSAGTGIFVANEKLFF. This sequence joins TRBV18 and TRBJ1-4; 9 positions match TRBD1. The V segment lost 6 bases and the J segment 3 bases; nucleotides outside the gene matches: 14. The CDR3 is 18 amino acids. CDR1 and CDR2 from the germline V gene are KGHSH and LQKENI.